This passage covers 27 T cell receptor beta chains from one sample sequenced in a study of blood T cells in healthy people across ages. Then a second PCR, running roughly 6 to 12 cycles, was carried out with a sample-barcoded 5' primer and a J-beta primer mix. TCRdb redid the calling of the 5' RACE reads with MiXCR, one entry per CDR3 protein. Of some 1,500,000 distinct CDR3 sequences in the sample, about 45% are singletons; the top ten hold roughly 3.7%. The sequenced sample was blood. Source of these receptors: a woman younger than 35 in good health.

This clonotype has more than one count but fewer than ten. CDR3 residues: CASRLLAGGFNEQFF. The CDR3 DNA is TGTGCCAGCAGGCTACTAGCGGGGGGGTTTAATGAGCAGTTCTTC. V usage is TRBV6-5 and J usage is TRBJ2-1; 13 nucleotides match TRBD2. V trimming: 6 bases; J trimming: 7 bases; junction bases outside the gene matches: 6. Germline V lookup: CDR1 MNHEY, CDR2 SVGAGI. CDR3 length equals 15 residues.

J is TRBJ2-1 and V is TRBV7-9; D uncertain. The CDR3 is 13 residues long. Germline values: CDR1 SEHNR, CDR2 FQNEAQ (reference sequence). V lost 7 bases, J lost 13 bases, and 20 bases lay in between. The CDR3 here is CASTQPLNETQFF. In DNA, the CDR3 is TGTGCCAGCACTCAACCCCTTAACGAGACCCAGTTCTTC. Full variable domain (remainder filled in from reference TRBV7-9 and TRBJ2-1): DTGVSQNPRHKITKRGQNVTFRCDPISEHNRLYWYRQTLGQGPEFLTYFQNEAQLEKSRLLSDRFSAERPKGSFSTLEIQRTEQGDSAMYLCASTQPLNETQFFGPGTRLTVL.

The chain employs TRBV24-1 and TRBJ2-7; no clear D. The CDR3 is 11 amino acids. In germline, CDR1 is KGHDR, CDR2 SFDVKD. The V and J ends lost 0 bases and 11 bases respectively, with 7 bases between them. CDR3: CATSDLSAEYF. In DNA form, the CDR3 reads TGTGCCACCAGTGATTTGTCCGCGGAGTACTTC.

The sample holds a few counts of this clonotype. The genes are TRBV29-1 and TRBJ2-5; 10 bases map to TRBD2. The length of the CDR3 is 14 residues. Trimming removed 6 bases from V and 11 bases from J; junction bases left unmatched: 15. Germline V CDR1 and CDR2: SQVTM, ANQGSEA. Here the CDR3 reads CSVRGLAVGNEQYF. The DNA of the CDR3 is TGCAGCGTAAGAGGACTAGCGGTTGGGAATGAGCAGTACTTC.

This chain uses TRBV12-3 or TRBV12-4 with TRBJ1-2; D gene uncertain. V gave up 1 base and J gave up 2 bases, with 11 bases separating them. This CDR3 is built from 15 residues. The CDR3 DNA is TGTGCCAGCAGTTTAGTCCGGGGTCTGAACTATGGCTACACCTTC. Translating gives CASSLVRGLNYGYTF.

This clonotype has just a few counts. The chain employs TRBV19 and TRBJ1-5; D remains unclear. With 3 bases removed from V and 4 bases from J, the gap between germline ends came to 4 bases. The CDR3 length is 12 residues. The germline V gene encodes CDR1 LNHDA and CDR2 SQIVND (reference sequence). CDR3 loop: CASSIGNQPQHF. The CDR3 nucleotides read TGTGCCAGTAGTATCGGAAATCAGCCCCAGCATTTT.

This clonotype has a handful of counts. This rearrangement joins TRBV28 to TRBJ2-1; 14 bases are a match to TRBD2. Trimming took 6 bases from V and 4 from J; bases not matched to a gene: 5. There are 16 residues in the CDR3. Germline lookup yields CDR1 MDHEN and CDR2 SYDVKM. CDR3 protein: CASRSRLAGGYNEQFF. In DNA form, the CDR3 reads TGTGCCAGCAGATCTCGACTAGCGGGAGGGTACAATGAGCAGTTCTTC.

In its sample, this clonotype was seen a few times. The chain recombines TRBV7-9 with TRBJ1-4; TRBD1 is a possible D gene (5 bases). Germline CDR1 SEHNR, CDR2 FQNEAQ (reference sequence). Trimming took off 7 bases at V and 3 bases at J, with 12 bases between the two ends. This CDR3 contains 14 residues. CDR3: CASNSGTANEKLFF. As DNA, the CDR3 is TGTGCCAGCAACTCCGGGACGGCTAATGAAAAACTGTTTTTT.

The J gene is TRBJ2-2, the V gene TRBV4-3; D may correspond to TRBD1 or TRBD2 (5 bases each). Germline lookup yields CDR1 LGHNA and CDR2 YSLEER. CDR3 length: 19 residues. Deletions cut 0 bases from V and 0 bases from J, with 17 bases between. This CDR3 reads CASSQDRAEWGANTGELFF. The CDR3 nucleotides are TGCGCCAGCAGCCAAGATCGAGCGGAATGGGGCGCGAACACCGGGGAGCTGTTTTTT.

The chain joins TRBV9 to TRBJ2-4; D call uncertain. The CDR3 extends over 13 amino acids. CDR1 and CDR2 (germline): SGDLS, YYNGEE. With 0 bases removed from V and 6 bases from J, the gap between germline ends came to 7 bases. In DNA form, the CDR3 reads TGTGCCAGCAGCGTAGATGGGGTAAACATTCAGTACTTC. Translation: CASSVDGVNIQYF.

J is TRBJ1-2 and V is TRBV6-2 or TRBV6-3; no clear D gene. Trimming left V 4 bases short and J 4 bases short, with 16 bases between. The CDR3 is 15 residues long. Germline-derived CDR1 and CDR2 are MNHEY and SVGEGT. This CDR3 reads CASSSLPDTAYGYTF. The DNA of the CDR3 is TGTGCCAGCAGTTCGCTTCCAGATACTGCCTATGGCTACACCTTC.

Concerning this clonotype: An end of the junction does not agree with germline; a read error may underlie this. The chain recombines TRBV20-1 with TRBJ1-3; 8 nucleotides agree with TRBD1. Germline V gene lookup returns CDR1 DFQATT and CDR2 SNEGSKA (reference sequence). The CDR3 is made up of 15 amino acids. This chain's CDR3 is CSARDRVSSGNAIYF. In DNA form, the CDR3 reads TGCAGTGCTAGGGACAGGGTGAGCTCTGGAAACGCCATATATTTT.

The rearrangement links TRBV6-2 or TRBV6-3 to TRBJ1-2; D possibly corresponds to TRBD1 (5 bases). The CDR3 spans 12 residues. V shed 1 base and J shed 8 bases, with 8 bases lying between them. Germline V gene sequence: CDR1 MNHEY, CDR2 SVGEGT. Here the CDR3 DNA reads TGTGCCAGCAGTTACTTCCGGGGCGGCTACACCTTC. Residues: CASSYFRGGYTF.

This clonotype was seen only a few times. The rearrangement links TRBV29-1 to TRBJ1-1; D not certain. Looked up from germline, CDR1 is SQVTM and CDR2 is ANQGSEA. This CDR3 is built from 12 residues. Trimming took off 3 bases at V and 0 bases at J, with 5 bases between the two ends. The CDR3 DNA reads TGCAGCGTTGAGTGGATGAACACTGAAGCTTTCTTT. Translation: CSVEWMNTEAFF.

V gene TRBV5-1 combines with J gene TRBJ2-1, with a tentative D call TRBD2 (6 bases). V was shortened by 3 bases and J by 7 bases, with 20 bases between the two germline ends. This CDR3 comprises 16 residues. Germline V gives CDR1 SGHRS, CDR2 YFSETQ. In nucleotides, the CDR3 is TGCGCCAGCAGCTCGAGACTCGGGGGTCGGTTTAATGAGCAGTTCTTC. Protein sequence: CASSSRLGGRFNEQFF.

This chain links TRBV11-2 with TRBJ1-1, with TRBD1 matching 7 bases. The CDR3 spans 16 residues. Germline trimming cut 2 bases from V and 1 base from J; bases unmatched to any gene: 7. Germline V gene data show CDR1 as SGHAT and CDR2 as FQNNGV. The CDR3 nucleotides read TGTGCCAGCAGCTTACCACGGGACAGAAGGAACACTGAAGCTTTCTTT. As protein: CASSLPRDRRNTEAFF. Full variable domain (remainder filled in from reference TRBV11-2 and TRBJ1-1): EAGVAQSPRYKIIEKRQSVAFWCNPISGHATLYWYQQILGQGPKLLIQFQNNGVVDDSQLPKDRFSAERLKGVDSTLKIQPAKLEDSAVYLCASSLPRDRRNTEAFFGQGTRLTVV.

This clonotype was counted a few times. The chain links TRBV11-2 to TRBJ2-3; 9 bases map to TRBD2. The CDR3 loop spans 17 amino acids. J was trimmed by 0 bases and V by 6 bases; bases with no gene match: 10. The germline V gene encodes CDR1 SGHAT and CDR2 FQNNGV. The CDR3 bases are TGTGCCAGCAGATCTCCGGGGACTAGCAGAAGCACAGATACGCAGTATTTT. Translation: CASRSPGTSRSTDTQYF.

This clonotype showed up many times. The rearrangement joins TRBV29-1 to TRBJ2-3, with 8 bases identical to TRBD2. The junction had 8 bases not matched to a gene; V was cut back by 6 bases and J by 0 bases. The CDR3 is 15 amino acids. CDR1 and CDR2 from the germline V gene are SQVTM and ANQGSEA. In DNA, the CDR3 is TGCAGCGTCCATTGGACTAGCAGGAGCACAGATACGCAGTATTTT. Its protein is CSVHWTSRSTDTQYF.

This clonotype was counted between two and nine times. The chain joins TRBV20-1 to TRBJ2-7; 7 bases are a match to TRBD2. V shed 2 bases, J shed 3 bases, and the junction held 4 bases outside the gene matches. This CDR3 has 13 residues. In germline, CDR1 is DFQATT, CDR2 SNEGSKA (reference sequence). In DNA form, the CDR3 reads TGCAGTGCTAGACCAGCGGGGTACTACGAGCAGTACTTC. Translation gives CSARPAGYYEQYF.

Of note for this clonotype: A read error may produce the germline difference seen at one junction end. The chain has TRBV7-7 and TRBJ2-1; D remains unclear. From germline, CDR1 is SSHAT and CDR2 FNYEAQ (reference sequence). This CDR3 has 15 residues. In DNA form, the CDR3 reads TGTGCTAGCAGCTTAGACATAAGCTCCTACAATGAGCAGTTCTTC. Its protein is CASSLDISSYNEQFF. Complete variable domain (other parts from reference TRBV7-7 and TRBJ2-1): GAGVSQSPRYKVTKRGQDVTLRCDPISSHATLYWYQQALGQGPEFLTYFNYEAQPDKSGLPSDRFSAERPEGSISTLTIQRTEQRDSAMYRCASSLDISSYNEQFFGPGTRLTVL.

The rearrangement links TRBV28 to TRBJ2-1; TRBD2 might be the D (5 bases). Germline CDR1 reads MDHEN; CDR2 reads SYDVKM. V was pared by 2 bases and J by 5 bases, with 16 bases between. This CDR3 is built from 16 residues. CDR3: CASSLTRLELNNEQFF. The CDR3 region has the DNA TGTGCCAGCAGTTTAACTAGGCTCGAACTGAACAATGAGCAGTTCTTC. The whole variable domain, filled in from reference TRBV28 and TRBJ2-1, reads DVKVTQSSRYLVKRTGEKVFLECVQDMDHENMFWYRQDPGLGLRLIYFSYDVKMKEKGDIPEGYSVSREKKERFSLILESASTNQTSMYLCASSLTRLELNNEQFFGPGTRLTVL.

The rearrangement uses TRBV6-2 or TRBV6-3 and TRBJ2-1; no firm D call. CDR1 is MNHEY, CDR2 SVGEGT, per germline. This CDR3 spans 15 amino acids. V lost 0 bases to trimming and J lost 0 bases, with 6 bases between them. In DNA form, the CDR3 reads TGTGCCAGCAGTTACTCGGGGTTCTCCTACAATGAGCAGTTCTTC. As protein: CASSYSGFSYNEQFF.

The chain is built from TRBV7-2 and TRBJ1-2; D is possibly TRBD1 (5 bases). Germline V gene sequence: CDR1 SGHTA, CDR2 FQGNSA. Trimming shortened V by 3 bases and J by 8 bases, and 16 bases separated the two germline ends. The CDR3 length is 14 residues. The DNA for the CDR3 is TGTGCCAGCAGCTTTCAATCGGGACCAGAGGGCTACACCTTC. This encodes CASSFQSGPEGYTF. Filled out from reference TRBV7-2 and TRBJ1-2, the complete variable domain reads GAGVSQSPSNKVTEKGKDVELRCDPISGHTALYWYRQSLGQGLEFLIYFQGNSAPDKSGLPSDRFSAERTGGSVSTLTIQRTQQEDSAVYLCASSFQSGPEGYTFGSGTRLTVV.

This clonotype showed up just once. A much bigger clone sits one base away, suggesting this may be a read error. Written as DNA, the CDR3 is TGTGCCAACAGCTTAATGGCGGGAAAATACAATGAGCAGTTCTTC. This encodes CANSLMAGKYNEQFF. The V call is TRBV7-3, the J call TRBJ2-1; D possibly corresponds to TRBD2 (6 bases). Per germline, CDR1 SGHTA and CDR2 FQGTGA. This CDR3 has 15 amino acids. The complete variable domain, with remaining parts taken from reference TRBV7-3 and TRBJ2-1, reads GAGVSQTPSNKVTEKGKYVELRCDPISGHTALYWYRQSLGQGPEFLIYFQGTGAADDSGLPNDRFFAVRPEGSVSTLKIQRTERGDSAVYLCANSLMAGKYNEQFFGPGTRLTVL.

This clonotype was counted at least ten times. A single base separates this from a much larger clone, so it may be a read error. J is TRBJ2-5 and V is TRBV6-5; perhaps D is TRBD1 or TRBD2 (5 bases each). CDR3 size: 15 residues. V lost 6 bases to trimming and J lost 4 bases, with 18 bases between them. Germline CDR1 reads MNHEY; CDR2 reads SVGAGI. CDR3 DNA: TGTGCCAGCAGCCCGGGACGAGCGAGAGTAGAGACCCAGTACTTC. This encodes CASSPGRARVETQYF.

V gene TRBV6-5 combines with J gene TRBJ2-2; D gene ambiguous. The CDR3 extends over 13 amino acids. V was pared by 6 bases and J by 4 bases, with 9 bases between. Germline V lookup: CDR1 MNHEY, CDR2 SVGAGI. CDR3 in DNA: TGTGCCAGCAGACCGCTAAGCACCGGGGAGCTGTTTTTT. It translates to CASRPLSTGELFF.

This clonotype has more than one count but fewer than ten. CDR3 sequence (DNA): TGCAGTGCCCCGACGCAGGGCCTGACGGCTTTCTTT. As protein: CSAPTQGLTAFF. The J gene is TRBJ1-1, the V gene TRBV20-1, with D tentatively TRBD1 (5 bases). This CDR3 has 12 amino acids. V was clipped by 6 bases and J by 11 bases, with 19 bases between them. Germline CDR1 reads DFQATT; CDR2 reads SNEGSKA (reference sequence).